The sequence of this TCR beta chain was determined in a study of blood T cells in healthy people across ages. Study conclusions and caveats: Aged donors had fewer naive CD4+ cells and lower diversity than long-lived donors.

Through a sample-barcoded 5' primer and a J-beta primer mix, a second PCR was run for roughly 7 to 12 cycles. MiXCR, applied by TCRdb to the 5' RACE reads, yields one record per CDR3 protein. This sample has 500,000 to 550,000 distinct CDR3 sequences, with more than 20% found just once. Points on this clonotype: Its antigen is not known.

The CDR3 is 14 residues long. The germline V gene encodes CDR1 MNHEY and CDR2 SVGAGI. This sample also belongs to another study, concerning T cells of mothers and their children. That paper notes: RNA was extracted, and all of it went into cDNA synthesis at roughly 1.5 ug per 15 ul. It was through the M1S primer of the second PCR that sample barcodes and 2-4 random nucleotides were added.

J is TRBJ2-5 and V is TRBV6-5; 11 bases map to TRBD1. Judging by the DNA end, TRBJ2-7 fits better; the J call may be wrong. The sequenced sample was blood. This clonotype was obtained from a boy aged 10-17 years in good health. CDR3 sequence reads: CASRIGTGGYEQYF. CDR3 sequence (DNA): TGTGCCAGCAGAATCGGGACAGGGGGCTACGAGCAGTACTTC.